This is a list of T cell receptor beta chains from one sample in a study of human T cells and chemical hapten exposure. Each CDR3 protein gets one entry after TCRdb re-called the RACE reads with MiXCR. The sample holds about 45,000 distinct CDR3 sequences, about 4% seen once. The source material was whole blood. The receptors were sampled from a human donor in good health. Some clones in this sample may be carry-over from other donors' samples. CDR3s include the opening cysteine and the closing phenylalanine or tryptophan. Fields, in order: CDR3 protein, CDR3 DNA, D gene, J gene, V gene, clone size, CDR3 length. D genes are given only for firm matches. Clone size is not always given. Where it is, it says once, few, many or a class for expanded clones.

cdr3_aa: CASSSGVVTDTQYF; cdr3_nt: TGCGCCAGCAGCTCAGGGGTAGTGACAGATACGCAGTATTTT; d_call: NA; j_call: TRBJ2-3; v_call: TRBV4-1; clone_size: many; cdr3_length: 14
cdr3_aa: CASTRRGGVSNEQFF; cdr3_nt: TGTGCCAGCACAAGACGAGGGGGCGTGAGCAATGAGCAGTTCTTC; d_call: TRBD1; j_call: TRBJ2-1; v_call: TRBV6-5; clone_size: few; cdr3_length: 15
cdr3_aa: CASSLISGNQPQHF; cdr3_nt: TGTGCCAGCAGTTTAATCAGTGGCAATCAGCCCCAGCATTTT; d_call: NA; j_call: TRBJ1-5; v_call: TRBV27; clone_size: many; cdr3_length: 14
cdr3_aa: CASSLATRLEENTGELFF; cdr3_nt: TGTGCCAGCAGCTTAGCGACCCGACTAGAGGAGAACACCGGGGAGCTGTTTTTT; d_call: NA; j_call: TRBJ2-2; v_call: TRBV7-2; clone_size: many; cdr3_length: 18
cdr3_aa: CASSQEGTSSYNEQFF; cdr3_nt: TGTGCCAGCAGCCAAGAAGGGACTAGTTCCTACAATGAGCAGTTCTTC; d_call: TRBD2; j_call: TRBJ2-1; v_call: TRBV3-1; clone_size: many; cdr3_length: 16
cdr3_aa: CASSPIQGAQATNEKLFF; cdr3_nt: TGTGCCAGCAGCCCAATACAGGGGGCCCAGGCAACTAATGAAAAACTGTTTTTT; d_call: TRBD1; j_call: TRBJ1-4; v_call: TRBV7-9; clone_size: few; cdr3_length: 18
cdr3_aa: CASSLETSGRASKLKTQYF; cdr3_nt: TGTGCCAGCAGTTTAGAGACTAGCGGGAGGGCCAGTAAGTTGAAGACCCAGTACTTC; d_call: TRBD2; j_call: TRBJ2-5; v_call: TRBV28; clone_size: many; cdr3_length: 19
cdr3_aa: CASTSAYEQYF; cdr3_nt: TGTGCCAGCACTTCGGCGTACGAGCAGTACTTC; d_call: NA; j_call: TRBJ2-7; v_call: TRBV28; clone_size: many; cdr3_length: 11
cdr3_aa: CASSPFPGLQMARSYEQYF; cdr3_nt: TGTGCCAGCAGCCCTTTCCCGGGACTACAGATGGCCAGATCCTACGAGCAGTACTTC; d_call: TRBD2; j_call: TRBJ2-7; v_call: TRBV14; clone_size: few; cdr3_length: 19
cdr3_aa: CASSPPVGTDTQYF; cdr3_nt: TGCGCCAGCAGCCCCCCCGTGGGCACAGATACGCAGTATTTT; d_call: NA; j_call: TRBJ2-3; v_call: TRBV5-1; clone_size: many; cdr3_length: 14
cdr3_aa: CASSSSTEPKTQYF; cdr3_nt: TGTGCCAGCAGCTCCTCCACCGAACCGAAGACCCAGTACTTC; d_call: NA; j_call: TRBJ2-5; v_call: TRBV11-2; clone_size: few; cdr3_length: 14
cdr3_aa: CASSPLAVLTGELFF; cdr3_nt: TGTGCCAGCAGCCCTTTAGCGGTCCTCACCGGGGAGCTGTTTTTT; d_call: NA; j_call: TRBJ2-2; v_call: TRBV5-6; clone_size: many; cdr3_length: 15
cdr3_aa: CSVEEYREKLFF; cdr3_nt: TGCAGCGTTGAAGAGTATCGGGAAAAACTGTTTTTT; d_call: NA; j_call: TRBJ1-4; v_call: TRBV29-1; clone_size: many; cdr3_length: 12
cdr3_aa: CSASGGSVRPYNQPQHF; cdr3_nt: TGCAGTGCTAGTGGTGGCTCGGTGAGGCCCTACAATCAGCCCCAGCATTTT; d_call: NA; j_call: TRBJ1-5; v_call: TRBV20-1; clone_size: few; cdr3_length: 17
cdr3_aa: CASSLRGLDSGNTIYF; cdr3_nt: TGTGCCAGCAGCTTACGGGGCCTTGACTCTGGAAACACCATATATTTT; d_call: NA; j_call: TRBJ1-3; v_call: TRBV7-9; clone_size: many; cdr3_length: 16
cdr3_aa: CASRPGAVPSYEQYF; cdr3_nt: TGTGCCAGCAGGCCAGGGGCAGTCCCGAGCTACGAGCAGTACTTC; d_call: NA; j_call: TRBJ2-7; v_call: TRBV6-5; clone_size: many; cdr3_length: 15
cdr3_aa: CASSPVRGNQPQHF; cdr3_nt: TGTGCCAGCAGTCCTGTCAGGGGCAATCAGCCCCAGCATTTT; d_call: NA; j_call: TRBJ1-5; v_call: TRBV12-3/TRBV12-4; clone_size: many; cdr3_length: 14
cdr3_aa: CASSLRVPYEDTQYF; cdr3_nt: TGTGCCAGCAGCTTACGGGTCCCCTACGAAGATACGCAGTATTTT; d_call: NA; j_call: TRBJ2-3; v_call: TRBV5-6; clone_size: NA; cdr3_length: 15
cdr3_aa: CASSLRQGPNTEAFF; cdr3_nt: TGTGCCAGCAGCTTAAGGCAGGGGCCGAACACTGAAGCTTTCTTT; d_call: NA; j_call: TRBJ1-1; v_call: TRBV7-3; clone_size: few; cdr3_length: 15
cdr3_aa: CASSLGLAAQGTQYF; cdr3_nt: TGTGCCAGCAGCCTGGGACTAGCGGCTCAGGGTACGCAGTATTTT; d_call: TRBD2; j_call: TRBJ2-3; v_call: TRBV13; clone_size: many; cdr3_length: 15
cdr3_aa: CASSLTGGNEQYF; cdr3_nt: TGTGCCAGCAGTTTAACAGGGGGCAACGAGCAGTACTTC; d_call: TRBD1; j_call: TRBJ2-7; v_call: TRBV28; clone_size: few; cdr3_length: 13
cdr3_aa: CASSLWGFNSPLHF; cdr3_nt: TGTGCCAGCAGCTTGTGGGGGTTCAATTCACCCCTCCACTTT; d_call: NA; j_call: TRBJ1-6; v_call: TRBV5-4; clone_size: many; cdr3_length: 14
cdr3_aa: CASSKTGGTGETQYF; cdr3_nt: TGTGCCAGCAGCAAGACAGGGGGAACGGGAGAGACCCAGTACTTC; d_call: TRBD1; j_call: TRBJ2-5; v_call: TRBV7-3; clone_size: many; cdr3_length: 15
cdr3_aa: CASSIEHRRSTDTQYF; cdr3_nt: TGTGCCAGTAGTATAGAGCACAGGAGGAGCACAGATACGCAGTATTTT; d_call: NA; j_call: TRBJ2-3; v_call: TRBV19; clone_size: NA; cdr3_length: 16
cdr3_aa: CASSSPRDRLTDTQYF; cdr3_nt: TGTGCCAGTAGTTCTCCCCGGGACAGACTCACAGATACGCAGTATTTT; d_call: TRBD1; j_call: TRBJ2-3; v_call: TRBV19; clone_size: many; cdr3_length: 16
cdr3_aa: CASSPGTSGQETQYF; cdr3_nt: TGTGCCAGCAGCCCTGGGACTAGCGGGCAAGAGACCCAGTACTTC; d_call: TRBD2; j_call: TRBJ2-5; v_call: TRBV3-1; clone_size: many; cdr3_length: 15
cdr3_aa: CASSLWDANYGYTF; cdr3_nt: TGCGCCAGCAGCTTGTGGGACGCCAACTATGGCTACACCTTC; d_call: NA; j_call: TRBJ1-2; v_call: TRBV5-1; clone_size: many; cdr3_length: 14
cdr3_aa: CASSQVLGRGEQYF; cdr3_nt: TGTGCCAGCAGCCAAGTGCTTGGTAGGGGCGAGCAGTACTTC; d_call: NA; j_call: TRBJ2-7; v_call: TRBV3-1; clone_size: many; cdr3_length: 14
cdr3_aa: CAISGDRYEQYF; cdr3_nt: TGTGCCATCAGTGGGGACCGCTACGAGCAGTACTTC; d_call: NA; j_call: TRBJ2-7; v_call: TRBV10-3; clone_size: many; cdr3_length: 12
cdr3_aa: CASRGGGVYGYTF; cdr3_nt: TGTGCCAGCAGGGGGGGGGGTGTGTATGGCTACACCTTC; d_call: NA; j_call: TRBJ1-2; v_call: TRBV27; clone_size: many; cdr3_length: 13
cdr3_aa: CASSPRTGPIEQYF; cdr3_nt: TGTGCCAGCAGCCCGAGGACAGGGCCCATCGAGCAGTACTTC; d_call: TRBD1; j_call: TRBJ2-7; v_call: TRBV7-8; clone_size: NA; cdr3_length: 14
cdr3_aa: CSVKDSSGNTIYF; cdr3_nt: TGCAGCGTGAAGGACAGCTCTGGAAACACCATATATTTT; d_call: NA; j_call: TRBJ1-3; v_call: TRBV29-1; clone_size: many; cdr3_length: 13